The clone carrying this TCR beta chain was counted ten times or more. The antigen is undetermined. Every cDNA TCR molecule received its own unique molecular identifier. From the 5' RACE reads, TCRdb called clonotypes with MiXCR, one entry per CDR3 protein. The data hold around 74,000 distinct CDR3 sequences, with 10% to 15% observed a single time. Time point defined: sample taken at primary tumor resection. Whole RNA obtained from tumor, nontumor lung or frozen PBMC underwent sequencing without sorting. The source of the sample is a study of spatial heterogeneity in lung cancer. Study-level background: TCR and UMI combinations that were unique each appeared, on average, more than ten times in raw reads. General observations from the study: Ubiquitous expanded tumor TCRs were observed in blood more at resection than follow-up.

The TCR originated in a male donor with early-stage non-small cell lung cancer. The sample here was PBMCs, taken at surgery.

CDR3 sequence (DNA): TGTGCCAGCAGTTTAGCGCGGTTCGCGGGAGAGATAACAGATACGCAGTATTTT. Protein product: CASSLARFAGEITDTQYF. This chain links TRBV12-3 or TRBV12-4 with TRBJ2-3; 7 nucleotides match TRBD2. CDR3 length equals 18 residues. Trimming took 0 bases from V and 3 from J; bases not matched to a gene: 12.